This record looks at one TCR beta chain sequence and its context. Its antigen remains unknown. This CDR3 region has 16 residues. Germline lookup yields CDR1 KGHSH and CDR2 LQKENI. V was pared by 3 bases and J by 2 bases, with 17 bases between. Sequencing used immunoSEQ multiplex PCR; TCRdb keeps in-frame clones, though not all of them. The profile shows tens of thousands of clones, more than 80% of them singletons. Sample time point: baseline, week 1 (first vaccination visit). Treatment denoted: pre-vaccination baseline after standard-of-care therapy. The sample belongs to a study of a mutant IDH1 vaccine in newly diagnosed glioma. Looking at the study overall: Former treatment meant radiotherapy, temozolomide, or both; the majority had gotten both.

General observations from the study: There seemed to be no relation between pseudoprogression and changes in top peripheral T cell clonotypes.

The sequence was collected from a man aged 18 to 30 with glioma. The chain uses TRBV18 and TRBJ2-7, with unresolved D. Sequencing used PBMCs, obtained from a glioma patient treated with radiotherapy, temozolomide or both. The CDR3 coding sequence is TGTGCCAGCTCACCCTTATTCGGTAAGAGCGCCTACGAGCAGTACTTC. Its translation: CASSPLFGKSAYEQYF.